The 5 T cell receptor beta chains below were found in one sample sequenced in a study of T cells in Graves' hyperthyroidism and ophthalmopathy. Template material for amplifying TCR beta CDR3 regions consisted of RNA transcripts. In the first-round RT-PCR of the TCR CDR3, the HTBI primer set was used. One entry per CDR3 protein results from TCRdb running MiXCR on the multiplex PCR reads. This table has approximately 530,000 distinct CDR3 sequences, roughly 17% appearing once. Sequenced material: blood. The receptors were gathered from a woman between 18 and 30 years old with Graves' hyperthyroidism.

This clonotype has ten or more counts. The CDR3 DNA is TGTGCCACCAGCGGCAGCCGGGACCATACGCAGTATTTT. This encodes CATSGSRDHTQYF. The rearrangement joins TRBV15 to TRBJ2-3; D tentatively fits TRBD1 or TRBD2 (5 bases each). Looked up from germline, CDR1 is LNHNV and CDR2 is YYDKDF (reference sequence). V lost 5 bases, J lost 7 bases, and 13 bases lay in between. The CDR3 runs to 13 residues. The complete variable domain, with remaining parts taken from reference TRBV15 and TRBJ2-3, reads DAMVIQNPRYQVTQFGKPVTLSCSQTLNHNVMYWYQQKSSQAPKLLFHYYDKDFNNEADTPDNFQSRRPNTSFCFLDIRSPGLGDTAMYLCATSGSRDHTQYFGPGTRLTVL.

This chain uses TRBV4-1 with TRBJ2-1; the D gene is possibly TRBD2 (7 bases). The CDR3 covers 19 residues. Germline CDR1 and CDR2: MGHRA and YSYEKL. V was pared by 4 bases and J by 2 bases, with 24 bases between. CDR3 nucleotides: TGCGCCAGCAGCCGGGGGGTAGCAGGAGGGGGGAGGGCCTACAATGAGCAGTTCTTC. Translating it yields CASSRGVAGGGRAYNEQFF.

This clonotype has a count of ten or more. CDR3 DNA sequence: TGTGCCAGCAACCTCCGGTGGAACACTGAAGCTTTCTTT. Translation gives CASNLRWNTEAFF. The chain recombines TRBV6-1 with TRBJ1-1; D ambiguous. This CDR3 has 13 amino acids. Germline V lookup: CDR1 MNHNS, CDR2 SASEGT. V gave up 7 bases and J gave up 1 base, with 10 bases separating them.

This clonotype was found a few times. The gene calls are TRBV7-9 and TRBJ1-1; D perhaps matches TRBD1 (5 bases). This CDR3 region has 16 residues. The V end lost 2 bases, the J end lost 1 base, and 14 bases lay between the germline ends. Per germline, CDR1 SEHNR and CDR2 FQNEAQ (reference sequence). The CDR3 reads CASSLLGPTGNTEAFF. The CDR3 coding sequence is TGTGCCAGCAGCTTACTGGGACCCACCGGGAACACTGAAGCTTTCTTT.

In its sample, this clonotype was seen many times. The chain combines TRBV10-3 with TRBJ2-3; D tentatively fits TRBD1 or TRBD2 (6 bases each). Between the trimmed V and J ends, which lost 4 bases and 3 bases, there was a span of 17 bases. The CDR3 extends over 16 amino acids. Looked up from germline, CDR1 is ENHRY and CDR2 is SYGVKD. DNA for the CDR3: TGTGCCATCAGTGTGTCGACAGGAGGGAGGACAGATACGCAGTATTTT. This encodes CAISVSTGGRTDTQYF.